One sample yielded the 17 T cell receptor beta chains listed below, sequenced in a study of blood T cell repertoires in COVID-19. Generated by immunoSEQ multiplex PCR, the TCRdb table keeps only in-frame clones and is missing some. The repertoire consists of roughly 290,000 clones, with roughly 88% occurring once and the leading ten covering 0.87%. Specimen: peripheral blood. These receptors all stem from a human donor with COVID-19, enrolled during active disease. The donor label of this sample is uncertain.

The chain uses TRBV6-2 or TRBV6-3 and TRBJ1-5, with D unclear. Germline CDR1 reads MNHEY; CDR2 reads SVGEGT. V lost 5 bases to trimming and J lost 0 bases, with 8 bases between them. The CDR3 totals 14 residues. In DNA form, the CDR3 reads TGTGCCAGCAGTGGAGGTCATAGCAATCAGCCCCAGCATTTT. Amino acids: CASSGGHSNQPQHF.

About this clone: Other DNA sequences within the sample encode an identical CDR3. The V call is TRBV5-1, the J call TRBJ2-6; no clear D. CDR1 is SGHRS and CDR2 is YFSETQ in the germline V gene. CDR3 length: 15 amino acids. V gave up 2 bases and J gave up 1 base, with 7 bases separating them. CDR3 sequence (DNA): TGCGCCAGCAGCTTAGGCGGTTCTGGGGCCAACGTCCTGACTTTC. Translation: CASSLGGSGANVLTF.

V and J are TRBV3-1 (or the pseudogene TRBV3-2) and TRBJ2-1; 7 bases match TRBD2. The germline gives CDR1 LGHDT, CDR2 YNNKEL (reference sequence). Unmatched junction bases numbered 3, after V lost 3 bases and J lost 4 bases. The CDR3 contains 14 residues. In nucleotides, the CDR3 is TGTGCCAGCAGCCATGGCGGGAGTTACAATGAGCAGTTCTTC. It is translated as CASSHGGSYNEQFF.

This chain joins TRBV7-2 and TRBJ2-7, with a tentative D call TRBD1 (5 bases). The CDR3 covers 15 residues. In germline, CDR1 is SGHTA, CDR2 FQGNSA. Trimming cost V 3 bases and J 3 bases, with 15 bases left between them. The CDR3 here is CASSLDTGPDYEQYF. In DNA, the CDR3 is TGTGCCAGCAGCTTGGACACTGGTCCAGACTACGAGCAGTACTTC.

A single count supports this clone. The J gene is TRBJ2-1, the V gene TRBV7-2; 7 nucleotides align to TRBD2. CDR1 SGHTA and CDR2 FQGNSA come from the germline V gene. Unmatched junction bases numbered 9, after V lost 4 bases and J lost 6 bases. This CDR3 contains 15 residues. DNA for the CDR3: TGTGCCAGCAGCTCCGCCGGGGACTACCTCAATGAGCAGTTCTTC. Its translation: CASSSAGDYLNEQFF.

This clone occurred once. The CDR3 nucleotides read TGTGCCAGCACGACACCCCCAGGGTATCCCCTCCACTTT. Translation: CASTTPPGYPLHF. The rearrangement links TRBV12-3 or TRBV12-4 to TRBJ1-6, with D possibly TRBD1 on 5 matching bases. The V and J ends lost 7 bases and 13 bases respectively, with 17 bases between them. This CDR3 has 13 residues.

A few counts support this clone. Other DNA sequences of this sample code for an identical CDR3. The chain couples TRBV5-1 to TRBJ1-6; D not certain. V was pared by 2 bases and J by 7 bases, with 10 bases between. The CDR3 has 14 residues. Per germline, CDR1 SGHRS and CDR2 YFSETQ. The chain's CDR3 is CASSFQSLNSPLHF. Here the CDR3 DNA reads TGCGCCAGCAGCTTCCAGTCCTTGAATTCACCCCTCCACTTT. Full variable domain (remainder filled in from reference TRBV5-1 and TRBJ1-6): KAGVTQTPRYLIKTRGQQVTLSCSPISGHRSVSWYQQTPGQGLQFLFEYFSETQRNKGNFPGRFSGRQFSNSRSEMNVSTLELGDSALYLCASSFQSLNSPLHFGNGTRLTVT.

The chain carries TRBV7-3 and TRBJ2-5, with D possibly TRBD2 on 6 matching bases. Germline lookup yields CDR1 SGHTA and CDR2 FQGTGA. CDR3 size: 13 residues. The ends were cut back, 5 bases at V and 2 bases at J, with 9 bases in the middle. CDR3: CASSRGLQETQYF. CDR3 coding DNA: TGTGCCAGCAGCCGGGGACTGCAAGAGACCCAGTACTTC. The complete variable domain, with remaining parts taken from reference TRBV7-3 and TRBJ2-5, reads GAGVSQTPSNKVTEKGKYVELRCDPISGHTALYWYRQSLGQGPEFLIYFQGTGAADDSGLPNDRFFAVRPEGSVSTLKIQRTERGDSAVYLCASSRGLQETQYFGPGTRLLVL.

The V gene is TRBV5-6, the J gene TRBJ1-6, with 11 positions matching TRBD1. The CDR3 runs to 16 residues. Germline V gene sequence: CDR1 SGHDT, CDR2 YYEEEE. Trimming took 4 bases from V and 5 from J; bases not matched to a gene: 5. The chain's CDR3 is CASSRDRGKDNSPLHF. CDR3 coding DNA: TGTGCCAGCAGCCGGGACAGGGGGAAGGATAATTCACCCCTCCACTTT.

In this sample, this clone turned up a few times. V is TRBV11-1 and J is TRBJ1-6, with TRBD1 matching 7 bases. The CDR3 is 16 residues long. The germline V gene encodes CDR1 SGHAT and CDR2 FQDESV (reference sequence). After removal of 4 bases from V and 12 bases from J, the junction contained 15 bases not matched to a gene. Here the CDR3 reads CASSSLTGEGGGPLHF. DNA for the CDR3: TGTGCCAGCAGCTCACTCACAGGGGAAGGAGGAGGACCCCTCCACTTT.

V gene TRBV30 combines with J gene TRBJ2-5; the match to TRBD1 covers 9 bases. Losses at the gene ends were 0 bases for V and 2 bases for J; bases not matched to a gene: 4. The CDR3 extends over 15 amino acids. From germline, CDR1 is GTSNPN and CDR2 SVGIG (reference sequence). The chain's CDR3 is CAWSVLGTGQETQYF. As DNA, the CDR3 is TGTGCCTGGAGTGTACTGGGGACAGGGCAAGAGACCCAGTACTTC.

This clone came up a few times. The chain recombines TRBV19 with TRBJ1-1; D uncertain. This CDR3 region has 14 residues. Germline V gene sequence: CDR1 LNHDA, CDR2 SQIVND (reference sequence). Trimming took 0 bases from V and 1 from J, leaving 6 bases between them. The CDR3 DNA reads as TGTGCCAGTAGTATAGATCGACAGAACACTGAAGCTTTCTTT. Translated, it gives CASSIDRQNTEAFF.

V is TRBV27 and J is TRBJ2-1; D not certain. Between the trimmed V and J ends, which lost 6 bases and 0 bases, there was a span of 6 bases. The germline V gene has CDR1 MNHEY and CDR2 SMNVEV (reference sequence). The CDR3 length is 13 residues. The CDR3, as DNA: TGTGCCAGCAGGTCAGTCTCCTACAATGAGCAGTTCTTC. It codes for CASRSVSYNEQFF.

The chain employs TRBV24-1 and TRBJ2-1; maybe TRBD1 (6 bases). The CDR3 extends over 13 amino acids. In germline, CDR1 is KGHDR, CDR2 SFDVKD. Trimming took off 3 bases at V and 4 bases at J, with 6 bases between the two ends. This chain's CDR3 is CATSDTGYNEQFF. The CDR3 coding sequence is TGTGCCACCAGTGATACAGGGTACAATGAGCAGTTCTTC.

CDR3 amino acids: CAWSAGSGTGPYNEQFF. CDR3 bases: TGTGCCTGGAGTGCAGGTTCCGGGACAGGGCCCTACAATGAGCAGTTCTTC. This chain uses TRBV30 with TRBJ2-1, with 9 bases lining up with TRBD1. The CDR3 extends over 17 amino acids. CDR1 is GTSNPN, CDR2 SVGIG, per germline (reference sequence). The J segment lost 2 bases and the V segment lost 1 base, leaving 9 bases of the junction unmatched.

The chain couples TRBV7-9 to TRBJ1-1, with D possibly being TRBD1 (6 bases). The CDR3 is 16 amino acids. Trimming shortened V by 3 bases and J by 1 base, and 15 bases separated the two germline ends. Germline V gene sequence: CDR1 SEHNR, CDR2 FQNEAQ (reference sequence). The DNA of the CDR3 is TGTGCCAGCAGCTTCAGAGCAGGGGCAGGGAACACTGAAGCTTTCTTT. Translated: CASSFRAGAGNTEAFF.

The V call is TRBV5-4, the J call TRBJ1-1; no reliable D call. CDR1 SGHNT and CDR2 YYREEE come from the germline V gene (reference sequence). The germline V and J ends were trimmed by 3 bases and 4 bases, with 7 bases remaining between them. CDR3 length: 12 residues. CDR3 nucleotides: TGTGCCAGCAGCTCCTACAGCACTGAAGCTTTCTTT. Translated, it gives CASSSYSTEAFF.